This TCR beta chain was identified during a study of CD8 T cells in Susac syndrome. The germline V gene has CDR1 SEHNR and CDR2 FQNEAQ (reference sequence). The CDR3 sequence is 14 residues long. The ends were cut back, 3 bases at V and 2 bases at J, with 10 bases in the middle. Random hexamers were used to reverse transcribe about 0.5 to 1 ug of RNA. Across 54 Vbeta and 13 Jbeta, TCR beta CDR3 was amplified with immunoSEQ multiplex PCR. TCRdb processed the immunoSEQ multiplex PCR reads anew with MiXCR; each CDR3 protein has one entry. The sample has roughly 140,000 distinct CDR3 sequences, 95% seen once. Of note for this clonotype: Its antigen is unknown.

The authors carried out high-throughput sequencing of TCR beta. They applied it to CD8+ and CD4+ T cells obtained from blood. Study results and limitations: Regarding the TCR sequencing and HLA analysis, the study admitted that a relatively small number of individuals were involved.

The sample comprised CD8+ T cells from PBMCs. The TCR was taken from a human donor with multiple sclerosis. This chain joins TRBV7-9 and TRBJ2-5; D remains unclear. CDR3 in DNA: TGTGCCAGCAGCTTTGAAGAGATACAAGAGACCCAGTACTTC. Translation gives CASSFEEIQETQYF.